This is a list of T cell receptor beta chains from one sample in a study of blood T cell repertoires in COVID-19. TCRdb's table, derived via immunoSEQ multiplex PCR, lists solely in-frame clones and lacks some. The table has roughly 260,000 clones, around 82% seen once. The sequencing sample was made of peripheral blood. These receptors came from a woman older than 75 with active or convalescent COVID-19. The CDR3 runs from the conserved cysteine through the conserved F or W. Fields, in order: CDR3 DNA, CDR3 protein, D gene, J gene, V gene, clone size. D genes are given only for firm matches. Clone size is given for some rows only: seen once, a few or many times, or a class if the clone is expanded.

cdr3_nt: TGTGCCAGCAGCCCTCGACAGGGAACTAGTCTCAGCTCCTACGAGCAGTACTTC
cdr3_aa: CASSPRQGTSLSSYEQYF
d_call: TRBD1
j_call: TRBJ2-7
v_call: TRBV11-2
clone_size: NA

cdr3_nt: TGTGCCAGCAGCTTGGGCGGGAGAACCTACAATGAGCAGTTCTTC
cdr3_aa: CASSLGGRTYNEQFF
d_call: TRBD2
j_call: TRBJ2-1
v_call: TRBV5-4
clone_size: NA

cdr3_nt: TGTGCCAGCAGTTACTCGCGGGACAGCAATCAGCCCCAGCATTTT
cdr3_aa: CASSYSRDSNQPQHF
d_call: NA
j_call: TRBJ1-5
v_call: TRBV6-5
clone_size: NA

cdr3_nt: TGTGCCAGCAAAAACCGCGGCAGCTTATACGAGCAGTACTTC
cdr3_aa: CASKNRGSLYEQYF
d_call: NA
j_call: TRBJ2-7
v_call: TRBV2
clone_size: NA

cdr3_nt: TGCGCCAGCAGCTTGGTAGGACACCCCGTCGACACTGAAGCTTTCTTT
cdr3_aa: CASSLVGHPVDTEAFF
d_call: NA
j_call: TRBJ1-1
v_call: TRBV5-1
clone_size: NA

cdr3_nt: TGTGCCAGCAGCACTGGGGGCGGGCTAACTAATGAAAAACTGTTTTTT
cdr3_aa: CASSTGGGLTNEKLFF
d_call: NA
j_call: TRBJ1-4
v_call: TRBV9
clone_size: NA

cdr3_nt: TGTGCCAGCTCACGGGACAGGCAAGAGACCCAGTACTTC
cdr3_aa: CASSRDRQETQYF
d_call: TRBD1
j_call: TRBJ2-5
v_call: TRBV18
clone_size: NA

cdr3_nt: TGTGCCAGCAGCCCAGGACAGGGGTTGAACACTGAAGCTTTCTTT
cdr3_aa: CASSPGQGLNTEAFF
d_call: TRBD1
j_call: TRBJ1-1
v_call: TRBV11-2
clone_size: NA

cdr3_nt: TGTGCCAGCAGCGTAGGGGACACAACTTACAATGAGCAGTTCTTC
cdr3_aa: CASSVGDTTYNEQFF
d_call: NA
j_call: TRBJ2-1
v_call: TRBV9
clone_size: NA

cdr3_nt: TGTGCCAGTAGTTTGCACAGGGGCCAGTTTGAAGCTTTCTTT
cdr3_aa: CASSLHRGQFEAFF
d_call: TRBD1
j_call: TRBJ1-1
v_call: TRBV19
clone_size: once

cdr3_nt: TGTGCCAGCAGAAGACCGGGACAGGGAATGCAGCCCCAGCATTTT
cdr3_aa: CASRRPGQGMQPQHF
d_call: TRBD1
j_call: TRBJ1-5
v_call: TRBV2
clone_size: NA

cdr3_nt: TGTGCCAGCAGCCAAAGAGGCTCTGGAAACACCATATATTTT
cdr3_aa: CASSQRGSGNTIYF
d_call: NA
j_call: TRBJ1-3
v_call: TRBV3-1/TRBV3-2
clone_size: NA

cdr3_nt: TGCGCCAGCAGCGCTCACCCCCGGGACAATCTTGCAACTAATGAAAAACTGTTTTTT
cdr3_aa: CASSAHPRDNLATNEKLFF
d_call: NA
j_call: TRBJ1-4
v_call: TRBV5-1
clone_size: NA

cdr3_nt: TGTGCCAGCAGTTTGGGGGGGGCGCGGTACTATGGCTACACCTTC
cdr3_aa: CASSLGGARYYGYTF
d_call: NA
j_call: TRBJ1-2
v_call: TRBV28
clone_size: once

cdr3_nt: TGTGCCAGCAGTGTCCTCGGTCAGAACACTGAAGCTTTCTTT
cdr3_aa: CASSVLGQNTEAFF
d_call: NA
j_call: TRBJ1-1
v_call: TRBV2
clone_size: NA

cdr3_nt: TGCGCCAGCAGCTCTCCCTCGGGACAGAGGAACACTGAAGCTTTCTTT
cdr3_aa: CASSSPSGQRNTEAFF
d_call: TRBD1
j_call: TRBJ1-1
v_call: TRBV5-1
clone_size: NA

cdr3_nt: TGTGCCAGCAGCTTGGGTTTAGGGGATGGGCGGGGTCAGCCCCAGCATTTT
cdr3_aa: CASSLGLGDGRGQPQHF
d_call: NA
j_call: TRBJ1-5
v_call: TRBV7-9
clone_size: NA

cdr3_nt: TGTGCCAGCAGCTTGGGGTGGACAGGGATCTACGAGCAGTACTTC
cdr3_aa: CASSLGWTGIYEQYF
d_call: TRBD1
j_call: TRBJ2-7
v_call: TRBV5-6
clone_size: once

cdr3_nt: TGCGCCAGCAGCTTGATTTTAACAGATACGCAGTATTTT
cdr3_aa: CASSLILTDTQYF
d_call: NA
j_call: TRBJ2-3
v_call: TRBV5-1
clone_size: NA

cdr3_nt: TGCGCCAGCAGCCCTATACAGGGTACCGGAAACACCATATATTTT
cdr3_aa: CASSPIQGTGNTIYF
d_call: NA
j_call: TRBJ1-3
v_call: TRBV5-1
clone_size: NA

cdr3_nt: TGCGCCAGCAGCCCCGGGACATTTGGACACAATGAGCAGTTCTTC
cdr3_aa: CASSPGTFGHNEQFF
d_call: NA
j_call: TRBJ2-1
v_call: TRBV5-1
clone_size: NA

cdr3_nt: TGTGCCAGCAGGCGACTAGCGGGGGAAAACAATGAGCAGTTCTTC
cdr3_aa: CASRRLAGENNEQFF
d_call: TRBD2
j_call: TRBJ2-1
v_call: TRBV6-4
clone_size: NA

cdr3_nt: TGTGCCAGCAGCTTAAACCAGGGTAACGAAAAACTGTTTTTT
cdr3_aa: CASSLNQGNEKLFF
d_call: NA
j_call: TRBJ1-4
v_call: TRBV7-9
clone_size: many

cdr3_nt: TGTGCCAGCAGCAAAGCGGAGGATTCGGGCGGCTACACCTTC
cdr3_aa: CASSKAEDSGGYTF
d_call: NA
j_call: TRBJ1-2
v_call: TRBV21-1
clone_size: NA

cdr3_nt: TGTGCCAGCAGTGGAGAGGGTTATGGAACTAATGAAAAACTGTTTTTT
cdr3_aa: CASSGEGYGTNEKLFF
d_call: NA
j_call: TRBJ1-4
v_call: TRBV6-1
clone_size: NA

cdr3_nt: TGTGCCAGCAGCTTGGATCAGGGGGGAGTTTATGGCTACACCTTC
cdr3_aa: CASSLDQGGVYGYTF
d_call: TRBD1
j_call: TRBJ1-2
v_call: TRBV5-5
clone_size: NA

cdr3_nt: TGCAGCGTTGTTAGGACAGGGGGAATGAACACTGAAGCTTTCTTT
cdr3_aa: CSVVRTGGMNTEAFF
d_call: TRBD1
j_call: TRBJ1-1
v_call: TRBV29-1
clone_size: NA

cdr3_nt: TGTGCCAGCAGCCAAGTTTCAGGGGCCGCCAAAGGCTACACCTTC
cdr3_aa: CASSQVSGAAKGYTF
d_call: NA
j_call: TRBJ1-2
v_call: TRBV4-2
clone_size: NA

cdr3_nt: TGCGCCAGCAACTCTCAGGGGATCGATGGCTACACCTTC
cdr3_aa: CASNSQGIDGYTF
d_call: NA
j_call: TRBJ1-2
v_call: TRBV5-1
clone_size: few

cdr3_nt: TGTGCCACCAGTGATCCCGGGGCAGGGGTCTCCACCGGGGAGCTGTTTTTT
cdr3_aa: CATSDPGAGVSTGELFF
d_call: NA
j_call: TRBJ2-2
v_call: TRBV24-1
clone_size: NA

cdr3_nt: TGTGCCAGCAGCCAATTCGGGACAGCAAATGAAAAACTGTTTTTT
cdr3_aa: CASSQFGTANEKLFF
d_call: TRBD1
j_call: TRBJ1-4
v_call: TRBV3-1/TRBV3-2
clone_size: NA

cdr3_nt: TGTGCCAGCAGAACAGGGGTCTCTGGGGCCAACGTCCTGACTTTC
cdr3_aa: CASRTGVSGANVLTF
d_call: TRBD1
j_call: TRBJ2-6
v_call: TRBV7-9
clone_size: NA

cdr3_nt: TGTGCCAGCAGCCAAACCCTACTAGCGGGAGACAATGAGCAGTTCTTC
cdr3_aa: CASSQTLLAGDNEQFF
d_call: TRBD2
j_call: TRBJ2-1
v_call: TRBV3-1/TRBV3-2
clone_size: once

cdr3_nt: TGTGCCAGCAGGAGGCGTCGGACTAGCGGAGATGAGCAGTTCTTC
cdr3_aa: CASRRRRTSGDEQFF
d_call: TRBD2
j_call: TRBJ2-1
v_call: TRBV7-8
clone_size: NA

cdr3_nt: TGTGCCTGGACCAGCGGGGGGGTTGGTGAGCAGTTCTTC
cdr3_aa: CAWTSGGVGEQFF
d_call: TRBD2
j_call: TRBJ2-1
v_call: TRBV30
clone_size: NA

cdr3_nt: TGTGCCAGCAGCTCAGGACAGGGCACGAACACCGGGGAGCTGTTTTTT
cdr3_aa: CASSSGQGTNTGELFF
d_call: TRBD1
j_call: TRBJ2-2
v_call: TRBV7-9
clone_size: NA

cdr3_nt: TGTGCCAGCACCCGGGGTGTTTCCACTGAAGCTTTCTTT
cdr3_aa: CASTRGVSTEAFF
d_call: NA
j_call: TRBJ1-1
v_call: TRBV7-9
clone_size: NA

cdr3_nt: TGTGCCAGCAGCTTAGTTCCACTAGCGGGGGTTGAGACCCAGTACTTC
cdr3_aa: CASSLVPLAGVETQYF
d_call: TRBD2
j_call: TRBJ2-5
v_call: TRBV11-2
clone_size: NA

cdr3_nt: TGTGCCAGCAGTGACGGGACAGCTGGGGGTGAGCAGTTCTTC
cdr3_aa: CASSDGTAGGEQFF
d_call: TRBD1
j_call: TRBJ2-1
v_call: TRBV6-4
clone_size: NA

cdr3_nt: TGTGCTAGTGGTTCGGCGGGGCTAGCGGGAGAGGGGACCGGGGAGCTGTTTTTT
cdr3_aa: CASGSAGLAGEGTGELFF
d_call: TRBD2
j_call: TRBJ2-2
v_call: TRBV12-5
clone_size: few

cdr3_nt: TGCGCCAGCAGACAATCAGGGGTCTCATTGTATGAGCAGTTCTTC
cdr3_aa: CASRQSGVSLYEQFF
d_call: NA
j_call: TRBJ2-1
v_call: TRBV4-1
clone_size: NA

cdr3_nt: TGCGCCAGCAGCATGGGGACAGGTGGCACAGATACGCAGTATTTT
cdr3_aa: CASSMGTGGTDTQYF
d_call: TRBD1
j_call: TRBJ2-3
v_call: TRBV5-1
clone_size: NA

cdr3_nt: TGTGCCAGCAGCTTGGTACAGGGGGGTGTAGCTGAAAAACTGTTTTTT
cdr3_aa: CASSLVQGGVAEKLFF
d_call: TRBD1
j_call: TRBJ1-4
v_call: TRBV5-4
clone_size: NA

cdr3_nt: TGTGCCAGCAGTTTTGACCGGACAGTCAAACAGCCCCAGCATTTT
cdr3_aa: CASSFDRTVKQPQHF
d_call: NA
j_call: TRBJ1-5
v_call: TRBV28
clone_size: NA

cdr3_nt: TGTGCCTGGAGTCCGGGGATTCGGGAAAAACTGTTTTTT
cdr3_aa: CAWSPGIREKLFF
d_call: NA
j_call: TRBJ1-4
v_call: TRBV30
clone_size: NA

cdr3_nt: TGTGCCAGCAGCTTGGTTTTGGCGGGAAGCTCCTACGAGCAGTACTTC
cdr3_aa: CASSLVLAGSSYEQYF
d_call: NA
j_call: TRBJ2-7
v_call: TRBV5-5
clone_size: few

cdr3_nt: TGTGCCAGTAGTATGCGGGGCAGGGCGATTCCCCAAAACATTCAGTACTTC
cdr3_aa: CASSMRGRAIPQNIQYF
d_call: NA
j_call: TRBJ2-4
v_call: TRBV19
clone_size: NA

cdr3_nt: TGTGCCAGCAGTGAAGCGGCGACGGGGGGCACAGATACGCAGTATTTT
cdr3_aa: CASSEAATGGTDTQYF
d_call: NA
j_call: TRBJ2-3
v_call: TRBV6-1
clone_size: NA

cdr3_nt: TGTGCCAGCAGTTTATTTGGACTAGCGGGAGTATCAGATACGCAGTATTTT
cdr3_aa: CASSLFGLAGVSDTQYF
d_call: TRBD2
j_call: TRBJ2-3
v_call: TRBV27
clone_size: NA

cdr3_nt: TGCGCCAGCAGTAGACAGGGGCAGAAAGAGACCCAGTACTTC
cdr3_aa: CASSRQGQKETQYF
d_call: TRBD1
j_call: TRBJ2-5
v_call: TRBV5-1
clone_size: NA

cdr3_nt: TGTGCCAGCAGCCAAGATGGGCTGGCTGAAGCTTTCTTT
cdr3_aa: CASSQDGLAEAFF
d_call: NA
j_call: TRBJ1-1
v_call: TRBV3-1/TRBV3-2
clone_size: NA

cdr3_nt: TGCGCCAGCAGACCACAACCGGACAGTGCCGAAGCTTTCTTT
cdr3_aa: CASRPQPDSAEAFF
d_call: NA
j_call: TRBJ1-1
v_call: TRBV5-1
clone_size: once

cdr3_nt: TGCGCCAGCAGCCAAGTAGGACACCCCGATGGCTACACCTTC
cdr3_aa: CASSQVGHPDGYTF
d_call: NA
j_call: TRBJ1-2
v_call: TRBV4-1
clone_size: NA

cdr3_nt: TGTGCCAGTAGTATAGTGGGGTCGGCGCGGGTCAATCAGCCCCAGCATTTT
cdr3_aa: CASSIVGSARVNQPQHF
d_call: NA
j_call: TRBJ1-5
v_call: TRBV19
clone_size: NA

cdr3_nt: TGTGCCAGCAGCTTAGTGGCCGAGACTGCTAACTATGGCTACACCTTC
cdr3_aa: CASSLVAETANYGYTF
d_call: NA
j_call: TRBJ1-2
v_call: TRBV7-9
clone_size: few

cdr3_nt: TGCGCCAGCAAAACTGACACTGAAGCTTTCTTT
cdr3_aa: CASKTDTEAFF
d_call: NA
j_call: TRBJ1-1
v_call: TRBV5-1
clone_size: NA

cdr3_nt: TGTGCCAGCTCACCGGATGAGGGAGGGCCGTCCTACAATGAGCAGTTCTTC
cdr3_aa: CASSPDEGGPSYNEQFF
d_call: TRBD2
j_call: TRBJ2-1
v_call: TRBV18
clone_size: few

cdr3_nt: TGTGCCAGCAGTTCCGAACTACTAGCGGGCCAGTTCTTC
cdr3_aa: CASSSELLAGQFF
d_call: TRBD2
j_call: TRBJ2-1
v_call: TRBV6-1
clone_size: NA